Here is one T cell receptor (beta chain) with its context. The antigen is not known. This sample is drawn from a study of immune evolution from preneoplasia to lung adenocarcinoma. General study results and limits: Normal lung had highest clonality; later lesions appeared denser, more diverse.

Libraries were prepared by immunoSEQ multiplex PCR; TCRdb keeps only in-frame clonotypes and omits some of them. This table has about 5,700 clones, approximately 79% appearing once. This CDR3 comprises 16 residues. Germline lookup yields CDR1 MGHDK and CDR2 SYGVNS. Trimming shortened V by 2 bases and J by 2 bases, and 14 bases separated the two germline ends. V is TRBV25-1 and J is TRBJ2-3; D might be TRBD1 or TRBD2, each matching 5 bases. The origin of this receptor is a person aged 65 to 85 with lung adenocarcinoma. Material: FFPE adjacent normal lung tissue. CDR3 sequence reads: CASSELGTGNTDTQYF. The CDR3 DNA reads TGTGCCAGCAGTGAACTAGGGACGGGAAACACAGATACGCAGTATTTT.